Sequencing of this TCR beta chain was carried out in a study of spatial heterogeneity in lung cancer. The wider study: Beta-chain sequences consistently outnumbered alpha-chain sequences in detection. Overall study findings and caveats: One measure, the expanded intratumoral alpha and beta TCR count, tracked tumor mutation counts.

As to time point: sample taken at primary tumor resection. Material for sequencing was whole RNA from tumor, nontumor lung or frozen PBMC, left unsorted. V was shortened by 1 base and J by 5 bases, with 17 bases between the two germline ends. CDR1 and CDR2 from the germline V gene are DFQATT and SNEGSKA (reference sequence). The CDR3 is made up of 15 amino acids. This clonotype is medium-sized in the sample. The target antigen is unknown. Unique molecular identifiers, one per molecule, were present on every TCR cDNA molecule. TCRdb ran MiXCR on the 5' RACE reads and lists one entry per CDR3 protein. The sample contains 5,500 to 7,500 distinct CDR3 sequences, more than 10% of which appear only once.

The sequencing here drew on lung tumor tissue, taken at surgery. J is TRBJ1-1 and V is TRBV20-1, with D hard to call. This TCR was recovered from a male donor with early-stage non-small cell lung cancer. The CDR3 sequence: CSARGGRVAGTEAFF. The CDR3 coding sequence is TGCAGTGCTAGAGGTGGTCGGGTAGCGGGGACTGAAGCTTTCTTT.